The TCR beta chain under discussion was sequenced for a study of T cell responses to AZD1222 COVID-19 vaccine. Points on this clone: No antigen is known for it.

Overall study results and limits: Donors were largely white British and mainly female; clonal diversity was possibly underestimated.

Looked up from germline, CDR1 is WNHNN and CDR2 is SYGVQD (reference sequence). CDR3 length: 12 amino acids. The ends were cut back, 6 bases at V and 0 bases at J, with 6 bases in the middle. Repertoires were generated with immunoSEQ multiplex PCR, while TCRdb's copy carries only in-frame clones and drops some. The sample holds approximately 50,000 clones, more than 80% seen once. This receptor was taken from an adult in good health. Source: peripheral blood, taken on day 0 of MenACWY control vaccination. This chain links TRBV10-1 with TRBJ2-7, with D possibly TRBD1 on 5 matching bases. The CDR3 coding sequence is TGCGCCAGCAGCAGGGCCTCCTACGAGCAGTACTTC. Its translation: CASSRASYEQYF.